This paragraph covers one T cell receptor (beta chain) sequence. With V trimmed by 5 bases and J by 7 bases, 6 bases remained unmatched. The CDR3 totals 15 residues. The germline V gene encodes CDR1 MNHNY and CDR2 SVGAGI (reference sequence). This sample was taken from a study of blood T cells in healthy people across ages. Next came a second PCR, run for about 6 to 11 cycles, which used a sample-barcoded 5' primer along with a J-beta primer mix. TCRdb passed the 5' RACE reads through MiXCR, listing each CDR3 protein once. The table has hundreds of thousands of distinct CDR3 sequences, 40% to 45% seen once.

The TCR originated in a man older than 75 in good health. The source material was blood. This rearrangement joins TRBV6-6 to TRBJ2-2; 11 nucleotides line up with TRBD2. This chain's CDR3 is CASSGTSGSIGELFF. CDR3 coding DNA: TGTGCCAGCAGTGGGACTAGCGGTTCTATCGGGGAGCTGTTTTTT.